This TCR beta chain was recorded in a study of blood T cell repertoires in COVID-19. Study summary: T cells, B-cell-depleted T cells, or PBMCs provided the cDNA or gDNA that served as material.

In the study's own analysis: By means of reference gene primer amplification, nucleated cell counts were estimated. TCRdb's copy holds only in-frame clones and misses some; the assay was immunoSEQ multiplex PCR. The DNA gave D and trimming, while V, J and clone size come from that table. Found here are 200,000 to 300,000 clones, approximately 84% of them singletons; the top ten hold less than 4%. V trimming: 1 base; J trimming: 2 bases; junction bases outside the gene matches: 10. CDR1 and CDR2 (germline): MGHDK, SYGVNS. The CDR3 loop spans 18 amino acids. Material for sequencing was peripheral blood. This sequence joins TRBV25-1 and TRBJ2-2; 7 bases align to TRBD1. The source of this sequence is a woman aged 25 to 39 who had recovered from COVID-19. CDR3 in DNA: TGTGCCAGCAGTGAATGGGTTGAGGGGGCGCATAACACCGGGGAGCTGTTTTTT. Its translation is CASSEWVEGAHNTGELFF.